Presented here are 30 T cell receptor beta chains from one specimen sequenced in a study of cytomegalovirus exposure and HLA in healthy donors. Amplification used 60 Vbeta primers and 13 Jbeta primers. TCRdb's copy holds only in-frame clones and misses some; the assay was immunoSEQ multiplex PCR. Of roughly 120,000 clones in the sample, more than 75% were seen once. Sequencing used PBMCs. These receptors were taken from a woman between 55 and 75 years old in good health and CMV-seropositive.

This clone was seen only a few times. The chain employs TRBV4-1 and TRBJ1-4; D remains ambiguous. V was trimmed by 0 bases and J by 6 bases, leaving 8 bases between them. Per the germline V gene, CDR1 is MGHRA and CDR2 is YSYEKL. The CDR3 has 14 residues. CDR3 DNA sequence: TGCGCCAGCAGCCAAGATCCTTCTGATGAAAAACTGTTTTTT. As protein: CASSQDPSDEKLFF.

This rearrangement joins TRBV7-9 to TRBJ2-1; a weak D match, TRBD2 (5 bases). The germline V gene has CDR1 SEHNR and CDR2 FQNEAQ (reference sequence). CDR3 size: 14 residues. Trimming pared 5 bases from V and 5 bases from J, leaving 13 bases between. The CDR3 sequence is CASSINRENNEQFF. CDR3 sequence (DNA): TGTGCCAGCAGCATTAATAGGGAGAACAATGAGCAGTTCTTC.

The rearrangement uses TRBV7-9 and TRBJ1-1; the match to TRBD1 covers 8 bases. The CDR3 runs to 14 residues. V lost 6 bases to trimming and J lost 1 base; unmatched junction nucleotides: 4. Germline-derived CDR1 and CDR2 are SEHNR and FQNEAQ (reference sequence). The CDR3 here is CASRTGGGNTEAFF. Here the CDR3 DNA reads TGTGCCAGCAGAACAGGGGGAGGGAACACTGAAGCTTTCTTT.

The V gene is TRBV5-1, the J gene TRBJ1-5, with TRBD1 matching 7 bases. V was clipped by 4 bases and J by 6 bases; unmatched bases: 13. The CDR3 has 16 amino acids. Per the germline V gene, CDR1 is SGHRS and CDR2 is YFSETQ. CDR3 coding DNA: TGCGCCAGCAGCCCATTTGAAGGGGGCGTCGGTCAGCCCCAGCATTTT. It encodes CASSPFEGGVGQPQHF.

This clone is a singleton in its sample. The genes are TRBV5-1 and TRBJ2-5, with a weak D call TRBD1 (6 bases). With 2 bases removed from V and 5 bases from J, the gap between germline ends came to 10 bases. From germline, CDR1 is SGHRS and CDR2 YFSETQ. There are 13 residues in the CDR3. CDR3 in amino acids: CASSFQGRETQYF. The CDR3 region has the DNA TGCGCCAGCAGCTTCCAGGGGCGGGAGACCCAGTACTTC.

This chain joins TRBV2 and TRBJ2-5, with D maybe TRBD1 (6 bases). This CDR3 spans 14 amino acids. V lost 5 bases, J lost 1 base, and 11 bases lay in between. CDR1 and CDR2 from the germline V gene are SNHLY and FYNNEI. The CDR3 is CASSYRVSQETQYF. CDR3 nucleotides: TGTGCCAGCAGTTACAGGGTGAGCCAAGAGACCCAGTACTTC. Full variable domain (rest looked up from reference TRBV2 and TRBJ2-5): EPEVTQTPSHQVTQMGQEVILRCVPISNHLYFYWYRQILGQKVEFLVSFYNNEISEKSEIFDDQFSVERPDGSNFTLKIRSTKLEDSAMYFCASSYRVSQETQYFGPGTRLLVL.

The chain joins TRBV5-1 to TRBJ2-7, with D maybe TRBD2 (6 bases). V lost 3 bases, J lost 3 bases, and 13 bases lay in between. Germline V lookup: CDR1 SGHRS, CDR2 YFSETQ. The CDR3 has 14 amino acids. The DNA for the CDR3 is TGCGCCAGCAGCTCGGGCGGAGGGGACTACGAGCAGTACTTC. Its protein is CASSSGGGDYEQYF.

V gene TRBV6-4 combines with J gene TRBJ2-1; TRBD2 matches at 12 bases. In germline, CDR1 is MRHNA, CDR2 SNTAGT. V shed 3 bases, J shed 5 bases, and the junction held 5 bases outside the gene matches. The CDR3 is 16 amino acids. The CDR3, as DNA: TGTGCCAGCAGTGAAGCGACTAGCGGGGGAGACAATGAGCAGTTCTTC. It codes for CASSEATSGGDNEQFF.

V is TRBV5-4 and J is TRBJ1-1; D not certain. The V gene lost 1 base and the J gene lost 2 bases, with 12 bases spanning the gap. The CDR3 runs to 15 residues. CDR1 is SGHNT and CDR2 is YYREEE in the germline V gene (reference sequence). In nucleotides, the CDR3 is TGTGCCAGCAGCTTGATGGGCAGGCTCAACACTGAAGCTTTCTTT. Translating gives CASSLMGRLNTEAFF.

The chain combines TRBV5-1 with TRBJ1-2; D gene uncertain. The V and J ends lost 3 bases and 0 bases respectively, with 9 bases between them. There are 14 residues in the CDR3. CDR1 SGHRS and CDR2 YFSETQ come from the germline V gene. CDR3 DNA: TGCGCCAGCAGCTCGACGGGGACTAACTATGGCTACACCTTC. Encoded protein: CASSSTGTNYGYTF.

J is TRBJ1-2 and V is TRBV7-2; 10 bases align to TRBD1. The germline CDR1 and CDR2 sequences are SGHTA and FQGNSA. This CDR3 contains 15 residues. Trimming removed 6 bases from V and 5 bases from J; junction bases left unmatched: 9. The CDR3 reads CASRWTGTGVYGYTF. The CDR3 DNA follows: TGTGCCAGCAGATGGACCGGGACAGGGGTTTATGGCTACACCTTC.

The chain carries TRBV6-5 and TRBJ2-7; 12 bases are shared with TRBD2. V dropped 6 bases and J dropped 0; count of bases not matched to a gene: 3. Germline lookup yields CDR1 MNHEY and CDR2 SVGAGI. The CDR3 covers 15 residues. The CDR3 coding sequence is TGTGCCAGCAGGGCTAGCGGGGGGGTCTCCTACGAGCAGTACTTC. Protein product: CASRASGGVSYEQYF.

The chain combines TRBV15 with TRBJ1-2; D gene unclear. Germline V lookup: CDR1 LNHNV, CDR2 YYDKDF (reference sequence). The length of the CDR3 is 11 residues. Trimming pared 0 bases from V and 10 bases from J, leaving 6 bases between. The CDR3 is CATSRDLDYTF. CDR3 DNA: TGTGCCACCAGCAGAGATCTAGACTACACCTTC.

DNA for the CDR3: TGTGCCAGCAGCTTACCCGGGACAGGGCTAGGAGGCTACACCTTC. Protein: CASSLPGTGLGGYTF. J is TRBJ1-2 and V is TRBV11-2; 9 bases line up with TRBD1. This CDR3 spans 15 amino acids. V trimming: 2 bases; J trimming: 8 bases; junction bases outside the gene matches: 9. CDR1 and CDR2 (germline): SGHAT, FQNNGV.

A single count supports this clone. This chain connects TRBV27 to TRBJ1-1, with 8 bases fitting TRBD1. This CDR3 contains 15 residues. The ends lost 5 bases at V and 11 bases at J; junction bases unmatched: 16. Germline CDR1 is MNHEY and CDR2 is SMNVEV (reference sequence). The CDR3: CASSHTPGGGWDAFF. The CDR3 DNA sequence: TGTGCCAGCAGTCATACACCAGGGGGCGGTTGGGACGCTTTCTTT.

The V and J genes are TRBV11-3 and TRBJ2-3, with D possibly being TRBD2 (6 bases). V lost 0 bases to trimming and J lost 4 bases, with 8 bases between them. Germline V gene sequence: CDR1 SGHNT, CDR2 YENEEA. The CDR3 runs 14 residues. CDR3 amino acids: CASSLEGGSDTQYF. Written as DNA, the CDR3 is TGTGCCAGCAGCTTAGAGGGGGGTTCAGATACGCAGTATTTT.

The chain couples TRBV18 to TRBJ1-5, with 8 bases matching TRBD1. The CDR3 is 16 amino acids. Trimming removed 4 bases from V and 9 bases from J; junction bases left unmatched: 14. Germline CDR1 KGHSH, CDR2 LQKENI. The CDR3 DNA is TGTGCCAGCTCACAGGCCGGGACAGGCGCCAGGTGGCCCCAGCATTTT. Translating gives CASSQAGTGARWPQHF.

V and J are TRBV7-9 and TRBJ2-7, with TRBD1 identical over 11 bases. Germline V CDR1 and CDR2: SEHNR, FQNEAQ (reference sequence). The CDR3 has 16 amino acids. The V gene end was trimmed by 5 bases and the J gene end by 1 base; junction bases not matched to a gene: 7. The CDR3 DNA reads TGTGCCAGCAGCCTGGGGCGGGACAGGGGGTCCTACGAGCAGTACTTC. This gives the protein CASSLGRDRGSYEQYF.

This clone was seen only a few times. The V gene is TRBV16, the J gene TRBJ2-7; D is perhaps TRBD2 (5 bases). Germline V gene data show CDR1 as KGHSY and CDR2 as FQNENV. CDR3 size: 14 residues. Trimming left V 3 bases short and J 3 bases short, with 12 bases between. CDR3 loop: CASSQPTRGYEQYF. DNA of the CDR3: TGTGCCAGCAGCCAGCCGACCCGGGGCTACGAGCAGTACTTC.

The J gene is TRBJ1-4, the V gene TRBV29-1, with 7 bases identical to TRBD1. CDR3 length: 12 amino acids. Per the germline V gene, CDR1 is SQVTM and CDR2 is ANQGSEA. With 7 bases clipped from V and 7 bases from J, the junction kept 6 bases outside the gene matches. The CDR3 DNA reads TGCAGCGGGGGACAGCTCGGTGAAAAACTGTTTTTT. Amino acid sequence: CSGGQLGEKLFF.

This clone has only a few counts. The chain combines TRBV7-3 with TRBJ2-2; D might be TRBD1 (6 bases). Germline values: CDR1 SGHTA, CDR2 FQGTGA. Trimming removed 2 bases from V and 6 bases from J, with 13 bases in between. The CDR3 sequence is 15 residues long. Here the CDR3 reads CASSLGTGYSGELFF. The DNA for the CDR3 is TGTGCCAGCAGCTTAGGAACAGGGTACTCCGGGGAGCTGTTTTTT. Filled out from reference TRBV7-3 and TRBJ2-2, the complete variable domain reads GAGVSQTPSNKVTEKGKYVELRCDPISGHTALYWYRQSLGQGPEFLIYFQGTGAADDSGLPNDRFFAVRPEGSVSTLKIQRTERGDSAVYLCASSLGTGYSGELFFGEGSRLTVL.

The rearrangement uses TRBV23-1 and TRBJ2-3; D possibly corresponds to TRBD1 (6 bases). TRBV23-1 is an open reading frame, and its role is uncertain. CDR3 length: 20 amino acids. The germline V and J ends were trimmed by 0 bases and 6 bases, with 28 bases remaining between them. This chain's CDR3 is CASSQSFCGGGKRVSDTQYF. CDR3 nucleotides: TGCGCCAGCAGTCAATCGTTTTGTGGGGGCGGCAAACGGGTTTCGGATACGCAGTATTTT.

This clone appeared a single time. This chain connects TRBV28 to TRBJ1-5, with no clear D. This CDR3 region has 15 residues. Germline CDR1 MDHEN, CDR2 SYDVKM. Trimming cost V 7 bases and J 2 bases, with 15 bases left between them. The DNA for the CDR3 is TGTGCCAGCACCACGACCCACGGGGGCAATCAGCCCCAGCATTTT. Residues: CASTTTHGGNQPQHF.

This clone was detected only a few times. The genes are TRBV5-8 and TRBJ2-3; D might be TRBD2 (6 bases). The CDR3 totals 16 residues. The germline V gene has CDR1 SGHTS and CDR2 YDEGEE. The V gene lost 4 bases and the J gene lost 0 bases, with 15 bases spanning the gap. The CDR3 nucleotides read TGTGCCAGCAGCCGCGGTCGGGGGACTAGCACAGATACGCAGTATTTT. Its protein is CASSRGRGTSTDTQYF.

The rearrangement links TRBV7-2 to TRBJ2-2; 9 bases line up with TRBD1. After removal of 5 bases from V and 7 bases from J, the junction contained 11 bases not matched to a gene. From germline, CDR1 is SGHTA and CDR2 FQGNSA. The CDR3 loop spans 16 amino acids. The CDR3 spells CASSHTGGNLGGELFF. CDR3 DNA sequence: TGTGCCAGCAGCCACACAGGGGGCAATTTGGGCGGGGAGCTGTTTTTT.

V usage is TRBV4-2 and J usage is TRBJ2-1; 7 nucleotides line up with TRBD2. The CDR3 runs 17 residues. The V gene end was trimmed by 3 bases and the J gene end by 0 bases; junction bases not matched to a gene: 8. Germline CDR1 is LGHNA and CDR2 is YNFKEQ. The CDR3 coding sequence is TGTGCCAGCAGCCAGGGATTAGCGGGCAGCTCCTACAATGAGCAGTTCTTC. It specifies CASSQGLAGSSYNEQFF.

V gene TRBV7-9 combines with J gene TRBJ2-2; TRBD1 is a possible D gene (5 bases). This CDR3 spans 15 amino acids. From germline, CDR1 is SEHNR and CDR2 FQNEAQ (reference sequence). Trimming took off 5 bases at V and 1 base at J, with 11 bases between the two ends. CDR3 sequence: CASSPAQGNTGELFF. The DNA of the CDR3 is TGTGCCAGCAGCCCCGCCCAGGGGAACACCGGGGAGCTGTTTTTT.

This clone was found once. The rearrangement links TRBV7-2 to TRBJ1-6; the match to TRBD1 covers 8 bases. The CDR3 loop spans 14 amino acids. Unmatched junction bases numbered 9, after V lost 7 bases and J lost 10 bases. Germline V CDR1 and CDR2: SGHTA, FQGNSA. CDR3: CASNPTGVISPLHF. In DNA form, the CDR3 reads TGTGCCAGCAACCCGACAGGGGTTATATCACCCCTCCACTTT.

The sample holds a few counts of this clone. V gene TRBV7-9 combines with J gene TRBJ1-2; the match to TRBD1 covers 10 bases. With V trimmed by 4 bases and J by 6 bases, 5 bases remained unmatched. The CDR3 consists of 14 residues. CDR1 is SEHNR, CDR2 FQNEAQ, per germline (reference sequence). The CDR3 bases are TGTGCCAGCAGCTCATACGACAGGGGGCATGGCTACACCTTC. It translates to CASSSYDRGHGYTF.

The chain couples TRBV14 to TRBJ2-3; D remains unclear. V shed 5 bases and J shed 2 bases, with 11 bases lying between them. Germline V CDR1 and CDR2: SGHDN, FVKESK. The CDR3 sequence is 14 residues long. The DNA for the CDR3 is TGTGCCAGCAGCTTAACGACAAACACAGATACGCAGTATTTT. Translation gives CASSLTTNTDTQYF.